The 29 T cell receptor beta chains listed next were all sequenced from one sample in a study of blood T cells in healthy people across ages. A second PCR of about 7 to 12 cycles used a sample-barcoded 5' primer and a J-beta primer mix. Using its own MiXCR run on the 5' RACE reads, TCRdb lists one record per CDR3 protein. Of roughly 700,000 distinct CDR3 sequences in the sample, 45% to 50% were seen once. Sequencing was done on a sample of blood. The receptors originated from a woman aged 55 to 70 in good health.

This clonotype has a single count. The chain couples TRBV27 to TRBJ1-5; D not certain. Germline V gene data show CDR1 as MNHEY and CDR2 as SMNVEV (reference sequence). CDR3 length equals 15 residues. Between the trimmed V and J ends, which lost 4 bases and 2 bases, there was a span of 12 bases. The CDR3: CASSSQPGGNQPQHF. Here the CDR3 DNA reads TGTGCCAGCAGTTCTCAACCTGGGGGCAATCAGCCCCAGCATTTT.

Turning to this clonotype: A read error may be the cause here, since a much bigger clone is one base away. The V gene is TRBV7-2, the J gene TRBJ2-1; D uncertain. The CDR3 is made up of 15 amino acids. The germline gives CDR1 SGHTA, CDR2 FQGNSA. V gave up 5 bases and J gave up 6 bases, with 17 bases separating them. As DNA, the CDR3 is TGTGCCAGCAGCCTAGTGGAAGTCACGGTCAATGAGCAGTTCTTC. Protein product: CASSLVEVTVNEQFF.

This clonotype was seen many times. The chain combines TRBV7-9 with TRBJ2-7, with a possible D match to TRBD2 (6 bases). The V end lost 2 bases, the J end lost 2 bases, and 13 bases lay between the germline ends. CDR1 and CDR2 (germline): SEHNR, FQNEAQ (reference sequence). There are 15 residues in the CDR3. The CDR3 protein is CASSLSGGTTYEQYF. The CDR3 DNA follows: TGTGCCAGCAGCTTATCAGGCGGGACCACCTACGAGCAGTACTTC.

The chain carries TRBV7-9 and TRBJ2-4, with 8 bases that match TRBD2. The DNA end is a closer match to TRBJ2-5, so the J assignment may be wrong. Germline CDR1 is SEHNR and CDR2 is FQNEAQ (reference sequence). The CDR3 is 14 amino acids. As DNA, the CDR3 is TGTGCCAGCAGCCCTGGGACTAGAATGGAGACCCAGTACTTC. The encoded protein is CASSPGTRMETQYF.

V and J are TRBV20-1 and TRBJ2-1; no firm D call. With 5 bases removed from V and 7 bases from J, the gap between germline ends came to 12 bases. The CDR3 runs 12 residues. Germline V CDR1 and CDR2: DFQATT, SNEGSKA (reference sequence). The CDR3 DNA reads TGCAGTGCTCACGGAGTCTTTAATGAGCAGTTCTTC. Translating it yields CSAHGVFNEQFF.

V gene TRBV7-2 combines with J gene TRBJ1-4; TRBD1 might be the D (6 bases). Germline CDR1 SGHTA, CDR2 FQGNSA. This CDR3 spans 15 amino acids. The V end lost 0 bases, the J end lost 7 bases, and 12 bases lay between the germline ends. The CDR3 DNA follows: TGTGCCAGCAGCTTAGCGGGGGGCGTTGGTGAAAAACTGTTTTTT. This gives the protein CASSLAGGVGEKLFF. The whole variable domain, remainder taken from reference TRBV7-2 and TRBJ1-4, is GAGVSQSPSNKVTEKGKDVELRCDPISGHTALYWYRQSLGQGLEFLIYFQGNSAPDKSGLPSDRFSAERTGGSVSTLTIQRTQQEDSAVYLCASSLAGGVGEKLFFGSGTQLSVL.

About this clonotype itself: The junction does not match germline at one end; this may be a read error. For the CDR3, the DNA is TGTGCCTGCAGTTCATCCCGAGCGGGGACTAGCACAGATACGCAGTATTTT. This gives the protein CACSSSRAGTSTDTQYF. The chain carries TRBV28 and TRBJ2-3; 7 bases match TRBD2. CDR3 length equals 17 residues. In germline, CDR1 is MDHEN, CDR2 SYDVKM. The variable domain in full, with the rest retrieved from reference TRBV28 and TRBJ2-3, is DVKVTQSSRYLVKRTGEKVFLECVQDMDHENMFWYRQDPGLGLRLIYFSYDVKMKEKGDIPEGYSVSREKKERFSLILESASTNQTSMYLCACSSSRAGTSTDTQYFGPGTRLTVL.

The rearrangement uses TRBV20-1 and TRBJ2-7; D might be TRBD1 (5 bases). The CDR3 is 15 residues long. The V gene lost 2 bases and the J gene lost 4 bases, with 18 bases spanning the gap. CDR1 DFQATT and CDR2 SNEGSKA come from the germline V gene (reference sequence). CDR3 in DNA: TGCAGTGCTAGAAACCCAGGACAAGATTCTTACGAGCAGTACTTC. Translating gives CSARNPGQDSYEQYF.

The gene calls are TRBV9 and TRBJ2-7, with 9 positions matching TRBD1. CDR1 is SGDLS, CDR2 YYNGEE, per germline. The CDR3 sequence is 15 residues long. V lost 4 bases to trimming and J lost 2 bases; unmatched junction nucleotides: 7. CDR3 nucleotides: TGTGCCAGCAGCTCCGGACAGGGGAAGGCCTACGAGCAGTACTTC. Protein sequence: CASSSGQGKAYEQYF.

V usage is TRBV29-1 and J usage is TRBJ2-1; D may match TRBD1 or TRBD2 (5 bases each). V lost 8 bases, J lost 8 bases, and 19 bases lay in between. Germline V lookup: CDR1 SQVTM, CDR2 ANQGSEA. The CDR3 length is 13 residues. CDR3 DNA: TGCAGCACCCCCGGCTTCAGGGACCATGAGCAGTTCTTC. This codes for CSTPGFRDHEQFF.

The chain combines TRBV7-9 with TRBJ1-2; D perhaps matches TRBD1 (5 bases). Per the germline V gene, CDR1 is SEHNR and CDR2 is FQNEAQ (reference sequence). V lost 4 bases and J 5 bases, leaving 14 bases between the germline ends. The CDR3 consists of 14 residues. CDR3 sequence: CASSSVEGRYGYTF. The CDR3 nucleotides read TGTGCCAGCAGCTCTGTAGAGGGACGGTATGGCTACACCTTC.

The rearrangement uses TRBV28 and TRBJ1-2; perhaps TRBD1 as D (5 bases). V was shortened by 4 bases and J by 4 bases, with 16 bases between the two germline ends. Per germline, CDR1 MDHEN and CDR2 SYDVKM. The CDR3 has 15 amino acids. The CDR3 DNA follows: TGTGCCAGCAGTTCGGACATGGCATGGTTCTATGGCTACACCTTC. Residues: CASSSDMAWFYGYTF.

This sequence joins TRBV6-2 or TRBV6-3 and TRBJ2-1; D is perhaps TRBD2 (5 bases). From germline, CDR1 is MNHEY and CDR2 SVGEGT. This CDR3 spans 13 amino acids. Here the CDR3 DNA reads TGTGCAACCCGGACTGGCGCCTACAATGAGCAGTTCTTC. This encodes CATRTGAYNEQFF.

The rearrangement joins TRBV20-1 to TRBJ1-1; 7 bases agree with TRBD1. In germline, CDR1 is DFQATT, CDR2 SNEGSKA (reference sequence). V lost 6 bases and J lost 3; bases outside the gene matches: 10. This CDR3 spans 14 amino acids. CDR3 sequence reads: CSAPLGGRDTEAFF. CDR3 DNA: TGCAGTGCACCCCTAGGGGGCAGGGACACTGAAGCTTTCTTT.

This chain joins TRBV14 and TRBJ2-5, with no clear D. This CDR3 region has 14 residues. CDR1 and CDR2 from the germline V gene are SGHDN and FVKESK. V lost 4 bases and J 11 bases, leaving 20 bases between the germline ends. The CDR3 nucleotides are TGTGCCAGCAGCCCGAGACTGTCCTACAATGAGCAGTACTTC. This sequence encodes CASSPRLSYNEQYF. Full variable domain (missing parts from reference TRBV14 and TRBJ2-5): EAGVTQFPSHSVIEKGQTVTLRCDPISGHDNLYWYRRVMGKEIKFLLHFVKESKQDESGMPNNRFLAERTGGTYSTLKVQPAELEDSGVYFCASSPRLSYNEQYFGPGTRLLVL.

This clonotype appeared a few times. V is TRBV9 and J is TRBJ2-6; D might be TRBD1 (5 bases). The CDR3 spans 15 residues. Per the germline V gene, CDR1 is SGDLS and CDR2 is YYNGEE. Trimming shortened V by 5 bases and J by 1 base, and 10 bases separated the two germline ends. The CDR3 region is CASRMSGSGANVLTF. CDR3 in DNA: TGTGCCAGCAGAATGTCAGGGTCTGGGGCCAACGTCCTGACTTTC.

As for this clonotype: One junction end does not reproduce the germline sequence, and a read error may be involved. The V gene is TRBV4-3, the J gene TRBJ2-2, with unresolved D. CDR3 length: 14 residues. Germline V CDR1 and CDR2: LGHNA, YSLEER. The CDR3 spells CTSSPSSHGGELFF. The DNA of the CDR3 is TGCACCAGCAGCCCAAGTAGCCATGGCGGGGAGCTGTTTTTT.

The chain employs TRBV30 and TRBJ1-1; D gene unclear. Germline-derived CDR1 and CDR2 are GTSNPN and SVGIG (reference sequence). This CDR3 has 14 residues. V was shortened by 0 bases and J by 2 bases, with 10 bases between the two germline ends. The CDR3 nucleotides read TGTGCCTGGAGTGTAGTTGCCAGCAACACTGAAGCTTTCTTT. This gives the protein CAWSVVASNTEAFF.

This rearrangement joins TRBV5-1 to TRBJ1-4; 7 nucleotides match TRBD1. The CDR3 contains 14 residues. Per germline, CDR1 SGHRS and CDR2 YFSETQ. V was clipped by 4 bases and J by 6 bases; unmatched bases: 6. Here the CDR3 DNA reads TGCGCCAGCAGCCCCGACGGGACAGATGAAAAACTGTTTTTT. The encoded protein is CASSPDGTDEKLFF.

The rearrangement links TRBV27 to TRBJ2-1; D is tentatively TRBD1 or TRBD2 (6 bases each). The DNA end is a closer match to TRBJ2-7, so the J assignment may be wrong. The CDR3 loop spans 14 amino acids. Germline CDR1 reads MNHEY; CDR2 reads SMNVEV (reference sequence). The CDR3 nucleotides read TGTGCCACCCGAGTGGGGGGCCTGTACAATGAGCAGTACTTC. This sequence encodes CATRVGGLYNEQYF.

The chain employs TRBV18 and TRBJ2-7; TRBD2 matches at 7 bases. The CDR3 totals 17 residues. From germline, CDR1 is KGHSH and CDR2 LQKENI. The V gene end was trimmed by 0 bases and the J gene end by 9 bases; junction bases not matched to a gene: 17. DNA of the CDR3: TGTGCCAGCTCACCACCGTCTATAGCGGGCGGGTTTGGGGTGCAGTACTTC. Residues: CASSPPSIAGGFGVQYF. Full variable domain (missing parts from reference TRBV18 and TRBJ2-7): NAGVMQNPRHLVRRRGQEARLRCSPMKGHSHVYWYRQLPEEGLKFMVYLQKENIIDESGMPKERFSAEFPKEGPSILRIQQVVRGDSAAYFCASSPPSIAGGFGVQYFGPGTRLTVT.

This clonotype was seen a few times. The chain recombines TRBV6-6 with TRBJ1-2; D is unclear. Germline lookup yields CDR1 MNHNY and CDR2 SVGAGI (reference sequence). Trimming stripped 2 bases from V and 4 bases from J, with 11 bases between. The CDR3 covers 14 residues. CDR3 nucleotides: TGTGCCAGCAGTTACGCTGAGAGTGGCTATGGCTACACCTTC. As protein: CASSYAESGYGYTF.

The chain recombines TRBV20-1 with TRBJ1-2; D not resolved. The V gene's germline CDR1 is DFQATT and CDR2 SNEGSKA (reference sequence). Trimming cost V 3 bases and J 4 bases, with 15 bases left between them. The CDR3 has 14 residues. In DNA form, the CDR3 reads TGCAGTGCTAGCACGGACGCTCAATCCTATGGCTACACCTTC. It encodes CSASTDAQSYGYTF.

This chain links TRBV7-2 with TRBJ2-1; D unclear. The CDR3 totals 15 residues. V was shortened by 4 bases and J by 3 bases, with 13 bases between the two germline ends. Germline CDR1 is SGHTA and CDR2 is FQGNSA. The CDR3 is CASSSQGGDYNEQFF. CDR3 coding DNA: TGTGCCAGCAGCTCCCAAGGCGGAGACTACAATGAGCAGTTCTTC.

The V gene is TRBV11-1, the J gene TRBJ2-3, with 8 bases identical to TRBD1. Germline V gene sequence: CDR1 SGHAT, CDR2 FQDESV (reference sequence). This CDR3 comprises 15 residues. V was pared by 6 bases and J by 5 bases, with 10 bases of the junction left unmatched. Here the CDR3 reads CASRPRQGQGDTQYF. The CDR3 region has the DNA TGTGCCAGCAGACCAAGACAGGGGCAGGGAGATACGCAGTATTTT.

The chain employs TRBV9 and TRBJ2-3; 10 bases align to TRBD1. The CDR3 totals 16 residues. V was clipped by 0 bases and J by 1 base; unmatched bases: 2. Germline-derived CDR1 and CDR2 are SGDLS and YYNGEE. CDR3 region: CASSVAGTGGTDTQYF. The DNA for the CDR3 is TGTGCCAGCAGCGTAGCCGGGACAGGGGGCACAGATACGCAGTATTTT.

V is TRBV20-1 and J is TRBJ2-3; 11 positions agree with TRBD2. Germline CDR1 is DFQATT and CDR2 is SNEGSKA (reference sequence). The CDR3 runs 15 residues. J lost 2 bases, V lost 6 bases, and 7 bases had no gene match. For the CDR3, the DNA is TGCAGTGCCAGCGGGACTAGCGGTCTCACAGATACGCAGTATTTT. It encodes CSASGTSGLTDTQYF.

The genes are TRBV20-1 and TRBJ2-1, with TRBD2 matching 10 bases. Germline assignment: CDR1 DFQATT and CDR2 SNEGSKA (reference sequence). This CDR3 is built from 14 residues. V trimming: 5 bases; J trimming: 3 bases; junction bases outside the gene matches: 4. Here the CDR3 DNA reads TGCAGTGCTCAGAAGCGGGAGGGCTACAATGAGCAGTTCTTC. Its protein product is CSAQKREGYNEQFF.

The chain joins TRBV6-1 to TRBJ1-6, with 9 bases that match TRBD1. Per the germline V gene, CDR1 is MNHNS and CDR2 is SASEGT. The CDR3 extends over 13 amino acids. The CDR3 spells CALDRGVGSPLHF. CDR3 coding DNA: TGTGCGCTGGACAGGGGTGTAGGATCACCCCTCCACTTT.